The 20 T cell receptor beta chains below come from one sample, sequenced in a study of OX40 agonist ivuxolimab in advanced cancers. Assay used: immunoSEQ multiplex PCR; TCRdb lists only in-frame clones, some missing. Of 65,000 to 90,000 clones detected, about 90% appear once; the ten largest clones hold roughly 0.71%. Material: CD4+ or CD8+ T cells sorted from blood, obtained in a trial of the OX40 agonist ivuxolimab. These receptors were taken from an adult with an advanced solid tumor such as melanoma, head and neck, liver or kidney cancer.

The CDR3 sequence is CASTLGASNEQFF. CDR3 DNA: TGTGCCAGCACGTTGGGGGCGAGCAATGAGCAGTTCTTC. This chain uses TRBV11-2 with TRBJ2-1; D is possibly TRBD1 (6 bases). V lost 7 bases and J 6 bases, leaving 13 bases between the germline ends. The V gene's germline CDR1 is SGHAT and CDR2 FQNNGV. This CDR3 has 13 amino acids.

The chain's CDR3 is CATEGGEGQPQHF. CDR3 bases: TGTGCCACAGAGGGCGGGGAGGGTCAGCCCCAGCATTTT. The rearrangement joins TRBV7-9 to TRBJ1-5; D is unclear. The ends were cut back, 10 bases at V and 6 bases at J, with 16 bases in the middle. Germline V gives CDR1 SEHNR, CDR2 FQNEAQ (reference sequence). The CDR3 totals 13 residues.

The J gene is TRBJ2-7, the V gene TRBV6-5, with 7 bases that match TRBD1. Trimming took 5 bases from V and 3 from J; bases not matched to a gene: 7. The CDR3 has 14 residues. CDR1 is MNHEY and CDR2 is SVGAGI in the germline V gene. CDR3 nucleotide sequence: TGTGCCAGCAGTGCGAGACAGGGCATCTACGAGCAGTACTTC. Translating gives CASSARQGIYEQYF.

The chain links TRBV18 to TRBJ2-7, with 9 bases aligning to TRBD2. The CDR3 runs 14 residues. Germline CDR1 KGHSH, CDR2 LQKENI. V lost 3 bases and J lost 2; bases outside the gene matches: 2. In DNA, the CDR3 is TGTGCCAGCTCACCGACTAGCGGAGCCTACGAGCAGTACTTC. The encoded protein is CASSPTSGAYEQYF.

This clone was observed a handful of times. The rearrangement uses TRBV7-2 and TRBJ2-3; D uncertain. Deletions cut 1 base from V and 5 bases from J, with 13 bases between. The CDR3 runs 15 residues. CDR1 and CDR2 (germline): SGHTA, FQGNSA. In DNA form, the CDR3 reads TGTGCCAGCAGCTTAGGCGATGGAGCTGTAGATACGCAGTATTTT. It yields the protein CASSLGDGAVDTQYF.

This sequence joins TRBV21-1 and TRBJ2-6; the table gives TRBD2 as D, unverified against the DNA. TRBV21-1 is deemed a pseudogene. This CDR3 has 17 residues. The CDR3 DNA is TGTGCCAGCAGTAAAAGAGCGCTGCTCTCTGGGGCCAACGTCCTGACTTTC. This encodes CASSKRALLSGANVLTF.

The rearrangement uses TRBV27 and TRBJ1-4, with a weak D call TRBD1 (5 bases). V gave up 2 bases and J gave up 7 bases, with 11 bases separating them. CDR1 and CDR2 from the germline V gene are MNHEY and SMNVEV (reference sequence). The CDR3 covers 14 residues. The CDR3 spells CASSLPGTGEKLFF. CDR3 nucleotides: TGTGCCAGCAGTTTACCCGGGACTGGTGAAAAACTGTTTTTT.

This clone has just a few counts. This CDR3 is also generated by other DNA sequences in the sample. The V and J genes are TRBV7-2 and TRBJ1-2; maybe TRBD1 (6 bases). There are 14 residues in the CDR3. The germline V and J ends were trimmed by 5 bases and 2 bases, with 12 bases remaining between them. Germline V gene data show CDR1 as SGHTA and CDR2 as FQGNSA. CDR3 nucleotide sequence: TGTGCCAGCAGCAGGGGGACGGCGAACTATGGCTACACCTTC. It translates to CASSRGTANYGYTF.

The V gene is TRBV20-1, the J gene TRBJ2-1; weak D call: TRBD2 (5 bases). The CDR3 is 11 residues long. Per germline, CDR1 DFQATT and CDR2 SNEGSKA (reference sequence). Trimming pared 3 bases from V and 9 bases from J, leaving 9 bases between. CDR3 amino acids: CSAREDREQFF. The CDR3 DNA follows: TGCAGTGCTAGGGAGGATCGTGAGCAGTTCTTC.

The count of this clone is one. The chain links TRBV5-8 to TRBJ2-5, with unresolved D. CDR3 length equals 14 residues. The germline V gene encodes CDR1 SGHTS and CDR2 YDEGEE. Deletions cut 0 bases from V and 10 bases from J, with 16 bases between. CDR3 region: CASSLARSPLDQYF. Written as DNA, the CDR3 is TGTGCCAGCAGCTTGGCCAGGAGTCCCCTAGACCAGTACTTC.

The chain employs TRBV15 and TRBJ2-7; 7 bases are a match to TRBD2. This CDR3 contains 14 residues. Looked up from germline, CDR1 is LNHNV and CDR2 is YYDKDF (reference sequence). V gave up 1 base and J gave up 4 bases; unmatched junction bases: 4. For the CDR3, the DNA is TGTGCCACCAGCAGAGGTGGGAGGGTATACGAGCAGTACTTC. This translates into CATSRGGRVYEQYF.

This chain connects TRBV5-1 to TRBJ1-2, with 7 bases fitting TRBD1. From germline, CDR1 is SGHRS and CDR2 YFSETQ. V was pared by 4 bases and J by 8 bases, with 11 bases of the junction left unmatched. The CDR3 is 14 residues long. CDR3 nucleotides: TGCGCCAGCAGCCCGAGGCAGGGGGATGGAGGCTACACCTTC. Its protein product is CASSPRQGDGGYTF.

V gene TRBV10-3 combines with J gene TRBJ2-7; perhaps TRBD1 as D (6 bases). Looked up from germline, CDR1 is ENHRY and CDR2 is SYGVKD. The V gene lost 11 bases and the J gene lost 1 base, with 12 bases spanning the gap. This CDR3 region has 12 residues. For the CDR3, the DNA is TGTGCCGTAAGGGGGTCGTCCTACGAGCAGTACTTC. It translates to CAVRGSSYEQYF.

The genes are TRBV9 and TRBJ1-4; 9 bases agree with TRBD1. CDR3 size: 14 residues. Germline loops: CDR1 SGDLS, CDR2 YYNGEE. The V segment lost 2 bases and the J segment 8 bases; nucleotides outside the gene matches: 4. The CDR3 loop reads CASSVDRGGEKLFF. CDR3 coding DNA: TGTGCCAGCAGCGTGGACAGGGGAGGGGAAAAACTGTTTTTT. The whole variable domain, remainder taken from reference TRBV9 and TRBJ1-4, is DSGVTQTPKHLITATGQRVTLRCSPRSGDLSVYWYQQSLDQGLQFLIQYYNGEERAKGNILERFSAQQFPDLHSELNLSSLELGDSALYFCASSVDRGGEKLFFGSGTQLSVL.

The V call is TRBV7-2, the J call TRBJ2-4; D gene uncertain. This CDR3 has 15 amino acids. V lost 2 bases and J lost 5, with 13 bases in between. Germline V CDR1 and CDR2: SGHTA, FQGNSA. The CDR3 DNA is TGTGCCAGCAGCTTACAGGTTTCAGAGCAAAACATTCAGTACTTC. It translates to CASSLQVSEQNIQYF.

The chain combines TRBV11-3 with TRBJ1-1, with TRBD1 identical over 8 bases. The CDR3 extends over 14 amino acids. Germline loops: CDR1 SGHNT, CDR2 YENEEA. V lost 4 bases and J lost 5; bases outside the gene matches: 6. The CDR3 loop is CASSSGQGRTEAFF. The CDR3 DNA reads TGTGCCAGCAGCTCCGGACAGGGACGGACTGAAGCTTTCTTT. Based on the CDR3 plus reference TRBV11-3 and TRBJ1-1, the full variable domain is EAGVVQSPRYKIIEKKQPVAFWCNPISGHNTLYWYLQNLGQGPELLIRYENEEAVDDSQLPKDRFSAERLKGVDSTLKIQPAELGDSAVYLCASSSGQGRTEAFFGQGTRLTVV.

The chain is built from TRBV30 and TRBJ2-5; TRBD2 might be the D (5 bases). The germline gives CDR1 GTSNPN, CDR2 SVGIG (reference sequence). Between the trimmed V and J ends, which lost 0 bases and 2 bases, there was a span of 7 bases. This CDR3 contains 13 residues. The CDR3: CAWSVRAQETQYF. The DNA of the CDR3 is TGTGCCTGGAGTGTGCGGGCGCAAGAGACCCAGTACTTC.

Comment on this clone: A junction boundary mismatches the germline segment, possibly from a read error. This chain joins TRBV4-2 and TRBJ2-7; D tentatively fits TRBD1 or TRBD2 (6 bases each). There are 12 residues in the CDR3. Germline V gene data show CDR1 as LGHNA and CDR2 as YNFKEQ. In DNA, the CDR3 is TGTGCCAGCAGCCAGATCATATGCGAGGGGGGCTTC. Its protein is CASSQIICEGGF.

V gene TRBV7-2 combines with J gene TRBJ2-1; D call uncertain. V lost 5 bases to trimming and J lost 3 bases, with 8 bases between them. This CDR3 comprises 13 residues. Germline assignment: CDR1 SGHTA and CDR2 FQGNSA. CDR3 bases: TGTGCCAGCAGCGCCTCTAGCTACAATGAGCAGTTCTTC. This translates into CASSASSYNEQFF.

The CDR3, as DNA: TGCAGTGCTGCCACTTACAATGAGCAGTTCTTC. Its translation: CSAATYNEQFF. The V and J genes are TRBV20-1 and TRBJ2-1, with no clear D. This CDR3 has 11 amino acids. V lost 5 bases and J lost 4, with 6 bases in between. CDR1 is DFQATT, CDR2 SNEGSKA, per germline (reference sequence).